This TCR beta chain was captured in a study of cytomegalovirus exposure and HLA in healthy donors. Overall study findings and caveats: The authors judged a highly shared variant cluster likely a sequencing artifact.

On this clone: Its cognate antigen is unknown.

PCR employed 60 Vbeta and 13 Jbeta primers. Repertoires were generated with immunoSEQ multiplex PCR, while TCRdb's copy carries only in-frame clones and drops some. Seen here are about 200,000 clones, roughly 84% observed once, and the top ten hold around 1.5%. With V trimmed by 7 bases and J by 2 bases, 5 bases remained unmatched. CDR3 size: 14 residues. The germline CDR1 and CDR2 sequences are SQVTM and ANQGSEA. V usage is TRBV29-1 and J usage is TRBJ2-3, with 11 bases that match TRBD1. This receptor was identified in a girl under 18 in good health and CMV-seronegative. The source material was PBMCs. The CDR3 region is CSARTGGFTDTQYF. The DNA of the CDR3 is TGCAGCGCTCGGACAGGGGGCTTCACAGATACGCAGTATTTT.